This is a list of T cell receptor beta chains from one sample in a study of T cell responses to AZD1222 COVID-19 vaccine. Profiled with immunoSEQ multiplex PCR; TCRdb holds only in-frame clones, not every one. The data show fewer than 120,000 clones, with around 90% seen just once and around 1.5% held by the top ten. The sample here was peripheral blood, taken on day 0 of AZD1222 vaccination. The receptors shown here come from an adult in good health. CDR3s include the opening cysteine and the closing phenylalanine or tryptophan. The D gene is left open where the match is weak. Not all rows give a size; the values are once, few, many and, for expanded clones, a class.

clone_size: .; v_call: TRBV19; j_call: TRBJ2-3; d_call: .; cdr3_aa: CASKGPQFGDTQYF; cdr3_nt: TGTGCCAGTAAGGGACCTCAATTTGGAGATACGCAGTATTTT
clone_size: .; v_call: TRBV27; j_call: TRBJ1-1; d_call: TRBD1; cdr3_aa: CASSAGLDRAHAFF; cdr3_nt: TGTGCCAGCAGTGCCGGCCTAGACAGGGCGCACGCTTTCTTT
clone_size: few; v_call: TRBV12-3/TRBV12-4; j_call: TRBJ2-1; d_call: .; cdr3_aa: CASSYWDEQFF; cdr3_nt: TGTGCCAGCAGTTACTGGGATGAGCAGTTCTTC
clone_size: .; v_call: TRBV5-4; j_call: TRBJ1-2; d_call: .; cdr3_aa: CASSTAGTSYGYTF; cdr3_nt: TGTGCCAGCAGCACGGCCGGGACAAGCTATGGCTACACCTTC
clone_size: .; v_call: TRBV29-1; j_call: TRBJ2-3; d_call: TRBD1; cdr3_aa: CSVPGQGLDTQYF; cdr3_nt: TGCAGCGTACCGGGACAGGGACTAGATACGCAGTATTTT
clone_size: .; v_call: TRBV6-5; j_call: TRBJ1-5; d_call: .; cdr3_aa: CASSPLEGSNQPQHF; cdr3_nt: TGTGCCAGCAGCCCCTTAGAGGGGAGCAATCAGCCCCAGCATTTT
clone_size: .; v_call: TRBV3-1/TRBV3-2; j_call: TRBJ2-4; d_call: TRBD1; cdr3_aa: CASSLQRQGIQYF; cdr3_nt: TGTGCCAGCAGCCTACAAAGACAGGGTATTCAGTACTTC
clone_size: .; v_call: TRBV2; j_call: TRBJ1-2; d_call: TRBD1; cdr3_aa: CASRGGGEGGYTF; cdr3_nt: TGTGCCAGCAGGGGAGGGGGCGAGGGTGGCTACACCTTC
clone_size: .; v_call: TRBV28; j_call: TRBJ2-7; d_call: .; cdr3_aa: CASSQTPYEQYF; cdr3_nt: TGTGCCAGCAGTCAGACCCCTTACGAGCAGTACTTC
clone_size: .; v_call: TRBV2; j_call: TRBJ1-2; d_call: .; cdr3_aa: CASNRQLANYGYTF; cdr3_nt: TGTGCCAGCAACCGACAGTTAGCTAACTATGGCTACACCTTC
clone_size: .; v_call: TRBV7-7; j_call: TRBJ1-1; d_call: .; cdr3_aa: CASSKTENTEAFF; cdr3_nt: TGTGCCAGCAGCAAGACAGAGAACACTGAAGCTTTCTTT
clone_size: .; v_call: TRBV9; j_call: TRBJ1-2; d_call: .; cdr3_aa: CASSERQEIHGYTF; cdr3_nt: TGTGCCAGCAGCGAAAGACAGGAGATCCATGGCTACACCTTC
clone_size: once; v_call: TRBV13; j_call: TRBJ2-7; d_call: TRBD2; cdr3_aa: CASSLGLGKYEQYF; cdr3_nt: TGTGCCAGCAGCTTGGGACTAGGGAAATACGAGCAGTACTTC
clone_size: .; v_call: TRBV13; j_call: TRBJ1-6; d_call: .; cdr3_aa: CASSPQGNGNSPLHF; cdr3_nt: TGTGCCAGCAGCCCTCAGGGAAACGGTAATTCACCCCTCCACTTT
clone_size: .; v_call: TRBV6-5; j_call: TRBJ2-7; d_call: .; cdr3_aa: CASSYSMVGEQYF; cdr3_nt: TGTGCCAGCAGTTACTCGATGGTTGGCGAGCAGTACTTC
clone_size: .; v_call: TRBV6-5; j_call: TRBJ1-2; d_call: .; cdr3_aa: CASSYSGRTNYGYTF; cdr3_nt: TGTGCCAGCAGTTACTCGGGGCGGACTAACTATGGCTACACCTTC
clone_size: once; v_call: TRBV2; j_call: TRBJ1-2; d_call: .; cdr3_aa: CASSEAGVGGYTF; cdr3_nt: TGTGCCAGCAGTGAAGCAGGGGTCGGTGGCTACACCTTC
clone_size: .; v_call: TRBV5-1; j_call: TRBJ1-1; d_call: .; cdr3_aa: CASSLTPGAVEAFF; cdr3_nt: TGCGCCAGCAGCTTAACCCCCGGGGCAGTTGAAGCTTTCTTT
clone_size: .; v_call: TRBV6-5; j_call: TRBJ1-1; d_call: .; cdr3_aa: CASTGGQLNTEAFF; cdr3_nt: TGTGCCAGCACCGGAGGACAGTTGAACACTGAAGCTTTCTTT
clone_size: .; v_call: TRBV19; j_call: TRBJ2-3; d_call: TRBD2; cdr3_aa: CASSRSLAGATDTQYF; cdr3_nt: TGTGCCAGTAGTCGCTCTCTAGCGGGAGCTACAGATACGCAGTATTTT
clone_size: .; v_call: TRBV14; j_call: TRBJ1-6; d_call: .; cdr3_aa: CASSQDIGGRYNSPLHF; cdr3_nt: TGTGCCAGCAGCCAAGATATTGGGGGACGGTATAATTCACCCCTCCACTTT
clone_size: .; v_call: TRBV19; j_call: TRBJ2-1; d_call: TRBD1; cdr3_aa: CASTRQGAGNEQFF; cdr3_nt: TGTGCCAGTACCCGACAGGGGGCTGGGAATGAGCAGTTCTTC
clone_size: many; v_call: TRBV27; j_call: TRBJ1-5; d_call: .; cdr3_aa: CASSYQNQPQHF; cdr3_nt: TGTGCCAGCAGTTACCAGAATCAGCCCCAGCATTTT
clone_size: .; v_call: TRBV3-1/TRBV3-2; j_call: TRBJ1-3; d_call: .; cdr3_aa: CASSQWTASGNTIYF; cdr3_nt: TGTGCCAGCAGCCAATGGACAGCCTCTGGAAACACCATATATTTT
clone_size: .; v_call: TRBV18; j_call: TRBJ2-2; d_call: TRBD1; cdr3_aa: CASFGQGRNTGELFF; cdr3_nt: TGTGCCAGCTTCGGACAGGGGAGGAACACCGGGGAGCTGTTTTTT
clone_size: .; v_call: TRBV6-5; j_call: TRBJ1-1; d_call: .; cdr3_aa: CASSYRTNTEAFF; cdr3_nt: TGTGCCAGCAGTTATAGGACGAACACTGAAGCTTTCTTT
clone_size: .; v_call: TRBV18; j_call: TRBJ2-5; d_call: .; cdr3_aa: CASRPRRDVETQYF; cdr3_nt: TGTGCCAGCCGCCCTCGGAGGGATGTCGAGACCCAGTACTTC
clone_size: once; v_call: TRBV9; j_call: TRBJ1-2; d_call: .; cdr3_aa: CASSVDQTGSRTDGYTF; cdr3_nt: TGTGCCAGCAGCGTAGATCAAACCGGGTCTAGGACAGACGGCTACACCTTC
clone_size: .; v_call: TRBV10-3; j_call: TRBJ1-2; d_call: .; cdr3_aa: CAISAGQGNYGYTF; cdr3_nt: TGTGCCATCAGTGCGGGGCAGGGGAACTATGGCTACACCTTC
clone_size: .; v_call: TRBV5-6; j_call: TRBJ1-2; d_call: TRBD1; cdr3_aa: CASSFRRQGHGYTF; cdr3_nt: TGTGCCAGCAGCTTTCGGAGACAGGGGCATGGCTACACCTTC
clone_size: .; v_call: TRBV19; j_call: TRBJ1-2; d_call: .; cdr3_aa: CASSMGHPELYGYTF; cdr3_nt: TGTGCCAGTAGTATGGGACACCCGGAACTATATGGCTACACCTTC
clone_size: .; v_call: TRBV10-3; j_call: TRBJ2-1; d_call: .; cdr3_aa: CATGGLVYNEQFF; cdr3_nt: TGTGCCACCGGGGGCCTAGTTTACAATGAGCAGTTCTTC
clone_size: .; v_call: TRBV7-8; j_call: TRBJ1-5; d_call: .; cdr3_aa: CASSPRTIGNQPQHF; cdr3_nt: TGTGCCAGCAGCCCACGGACCATTGGCAATCAGCCCCAGCATTTT
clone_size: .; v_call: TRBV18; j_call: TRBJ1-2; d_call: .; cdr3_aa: CASSVELSQNYGYTF; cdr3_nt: TGTGCCAGCTCAGTTGAGCTCAGTCAGAACTATGGCTACACCTTC
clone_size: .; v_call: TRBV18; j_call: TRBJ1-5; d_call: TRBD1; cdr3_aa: CASSPGQVYSNQPQHF; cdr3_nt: TGTGCCAGCTCCCCCGGACAGGTTTATAGCAATCAGCCCCAGCATTTT
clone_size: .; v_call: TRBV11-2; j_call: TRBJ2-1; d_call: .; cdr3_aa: CASSSVATYNEQFF; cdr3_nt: TGTGCCAGCAGTTCCGTGGCCACCTACAATGAGCAGTTCTTC
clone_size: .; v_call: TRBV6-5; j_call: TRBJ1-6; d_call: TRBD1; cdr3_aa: CASSSQPGQGNSPLHF; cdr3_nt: TGTGCCAGCAGTTCTCAACCGGGACAGGGTAATTCACCCCTCCACTTT
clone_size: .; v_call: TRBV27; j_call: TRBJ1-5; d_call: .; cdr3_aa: CASSFGINQPQHF; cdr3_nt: TGTGCCAGCAGTTTTGGCATCAATCAGCCCCAGCATTTT
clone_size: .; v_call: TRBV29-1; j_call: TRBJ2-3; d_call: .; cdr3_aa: CSVEVSDTQYF; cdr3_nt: TGCAGCGTTGAGGTCAGCGATACGCAGTATTTT
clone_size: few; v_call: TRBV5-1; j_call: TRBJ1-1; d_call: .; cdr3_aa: CASSLADLNTEAFF; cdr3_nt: TGCGCCAGCAGCTTGGCAGACCTGAACACTGAAGCTTTCTTT
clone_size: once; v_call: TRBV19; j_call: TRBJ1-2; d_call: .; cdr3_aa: CASSMGDGYTF; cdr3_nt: TGTGCCAGTAGTATGGGAGATGGCTACACCTTC
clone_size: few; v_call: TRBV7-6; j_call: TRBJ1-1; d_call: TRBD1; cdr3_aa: CASSYNRGQRTEAFF; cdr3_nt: TGTGCCAGCAGCTACAACAGGGGGCAAAGGACTGAAGCTTTCTTT
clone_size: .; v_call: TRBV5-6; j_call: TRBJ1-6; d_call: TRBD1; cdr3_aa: CASRQGAGTNSPLHF; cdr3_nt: TGTGCCAGCAGGCAGGGGGCAGGGACCAATTCACCCCTCCACTTT
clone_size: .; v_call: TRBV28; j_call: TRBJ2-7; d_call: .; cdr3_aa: CASSSPRDPPYEQYF; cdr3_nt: TGTGCCAGCAGCTCCCCCCGGGACCCTCCATACGAGCAGTACTTC
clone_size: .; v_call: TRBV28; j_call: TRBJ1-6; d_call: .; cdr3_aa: CASSQFGGGVFSPLHF; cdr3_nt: TGTGCCAGCAGTCAATTCGGGGGGGGTGTATTTTCACCCCTCCACTTT